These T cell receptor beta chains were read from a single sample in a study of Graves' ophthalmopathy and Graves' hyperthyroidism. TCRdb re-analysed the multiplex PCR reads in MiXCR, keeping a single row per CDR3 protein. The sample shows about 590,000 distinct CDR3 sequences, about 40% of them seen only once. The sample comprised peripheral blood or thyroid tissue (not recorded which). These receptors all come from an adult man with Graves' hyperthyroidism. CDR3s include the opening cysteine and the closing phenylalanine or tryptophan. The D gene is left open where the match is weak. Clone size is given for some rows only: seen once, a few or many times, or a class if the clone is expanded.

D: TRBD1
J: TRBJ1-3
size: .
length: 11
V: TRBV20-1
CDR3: CSAPGQNTIYF
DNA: TGCAGTGCACCGGGACAGAACACCATATATTTT

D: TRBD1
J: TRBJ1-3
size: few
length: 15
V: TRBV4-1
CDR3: CASSQTTGAGNTIYF
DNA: TGCGCCAGCAGCCAAACGACAGGGGCTGGAAACACCATATATTTT

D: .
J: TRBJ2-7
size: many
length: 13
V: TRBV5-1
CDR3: CASRPEDSYEQYF
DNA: TGCGCCAGCAGGCCCGAGGACAGCTACGAGCAGTACTTC

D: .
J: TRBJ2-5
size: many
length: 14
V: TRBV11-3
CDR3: CASSLSPAQETQYF
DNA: TGTGCCAGCAGCTTATCGCCAGCCCAAGAGACCCAGTACTTC

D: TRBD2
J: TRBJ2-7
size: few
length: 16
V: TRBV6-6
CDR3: CASSYSSSGISYEQYF
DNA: TGTGCCAGCAGTTACTCGAGTAGCGGGATATCCTACGAGCAGTACTTC

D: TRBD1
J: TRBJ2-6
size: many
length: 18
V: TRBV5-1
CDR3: CASSLAGTASSGANVLTF
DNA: TGCGCCAGCAGCTTGGCCGGGACAGCCTCCTCTGGGGCCAACGTCCTGACTTTC

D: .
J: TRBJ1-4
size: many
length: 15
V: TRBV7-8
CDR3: CASSREGRINEKLFF
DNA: TGTGCCAGCAGCCGAGAAGGGAGAATTAATGAAAAACTGTTTTTT

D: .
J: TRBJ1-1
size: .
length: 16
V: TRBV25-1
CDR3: CASSDPRDGMNTEAFF
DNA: TGTGCCAGCAGTGATCCCCGGGACGGAATGAACACTGAAGCTTTCTTT

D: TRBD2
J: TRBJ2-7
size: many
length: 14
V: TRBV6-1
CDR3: CASSDRLAAGEQYF
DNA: TGTGCCAGCAGTGATCGGCTAGCAGCGGGGGAGCAGTACTTC

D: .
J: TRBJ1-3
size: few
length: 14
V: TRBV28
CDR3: CASIQTSSGNTIYF
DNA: TGTGCCAGCATCCAAACCAGCTCTGGAAACACCATATATTTT

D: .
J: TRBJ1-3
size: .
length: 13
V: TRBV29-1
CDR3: CSVGSGFGNTIYF
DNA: TGCAGCGTTGGATCAGGGTTTGGAAACACCATATATTTT

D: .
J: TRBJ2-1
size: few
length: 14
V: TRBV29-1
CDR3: CSAYSAYGDNEQFF
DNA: TGCAGTGCGTACTCGGCTTATGGGGACAATGAGCAGTTCTTC

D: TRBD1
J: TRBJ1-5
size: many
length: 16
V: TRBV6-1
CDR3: CASSSQRQGGNQPQHF
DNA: TGTGCCAGCAGTTCTCAGCGACAGGGTGGCAATCAGCCCCAGCATTTT

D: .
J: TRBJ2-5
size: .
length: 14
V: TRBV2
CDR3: CASSFDSSGETQYF
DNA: TGTGCCAGCAGTTTTGACAGCTCCGGAGAGACCCAGTACTTC

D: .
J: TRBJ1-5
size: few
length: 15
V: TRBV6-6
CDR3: CASSYPGTSNQPQHF
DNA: TGTGCCAGCAGTTACCCGGGGACTAGCAATCAGCCCCAGCATTTT

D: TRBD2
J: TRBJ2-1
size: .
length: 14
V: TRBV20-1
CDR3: CSAAFAGGGNEQFF
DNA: TGCAGCGCCGCATTTGCGGGAGGAGGGAATGAGCAGTTCTTC

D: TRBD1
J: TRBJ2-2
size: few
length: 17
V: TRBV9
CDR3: CASSGPGTGGNTGELFF
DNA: TGTGCCAGCAGCGGGCCCGGGACAGGGGGGAACACCGGGGAGCTGTTTTTT

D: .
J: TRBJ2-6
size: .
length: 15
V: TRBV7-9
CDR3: CASSQGGTTLDVLTF
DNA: TGTGCCAGCAGCCAAGGCGGGACCACGCTAGATGTCCTGACTTTC

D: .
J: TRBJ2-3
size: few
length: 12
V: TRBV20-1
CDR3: CSARAPRGAQYF
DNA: TGCAGTGCTAGAGCCCCTAGGGGCGCGCAGTATTTT

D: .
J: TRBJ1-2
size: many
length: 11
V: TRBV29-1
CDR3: CSVEDRAGYTF
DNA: TGCAGCGTTGAAGATCGTGCTGGCTACACCTTC

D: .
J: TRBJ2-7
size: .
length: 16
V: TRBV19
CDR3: CASSSLRTVPNYEQYF
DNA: TGTGCCAGCAGCTCCCTCCGGACAGTTCCTAACTACGAGCAGTACTTC

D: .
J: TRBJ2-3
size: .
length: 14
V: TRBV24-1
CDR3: CATSDAGYTDTQYF
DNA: TGTGCCACCAGTGATGCAGGCTACACAGATACGCAGTATTTT

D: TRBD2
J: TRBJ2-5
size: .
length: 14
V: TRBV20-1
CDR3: CSATRTSAQETQYF
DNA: TGCAGTGCCACTAGGACTAGCGCCCAAGAGACCCAGTACTTC

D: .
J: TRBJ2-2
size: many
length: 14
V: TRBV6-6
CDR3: CASDNQGLAGELFF
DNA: TGTGCCAGCGATAACCAGGGACTGGCGGGGGAGCTGTTTTTT

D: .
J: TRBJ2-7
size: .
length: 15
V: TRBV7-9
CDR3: CASSPPSGRIYEQYF
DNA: TGTGCCAGCTCACCACCCTCGGGACGGATCTACGAGCAGTACTTC

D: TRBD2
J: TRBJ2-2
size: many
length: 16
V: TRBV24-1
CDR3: CATSDITSGSYGELFF
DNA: TGTGCCACCAGTGACATCACTAGCGGGAGTTACGGGGAGCTGTTTTTT

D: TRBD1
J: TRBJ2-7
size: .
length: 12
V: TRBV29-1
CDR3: CSVTGQGYEQYF
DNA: TGCAGCGTTACCGGACAGGGCTACGAGCAGTACTTC

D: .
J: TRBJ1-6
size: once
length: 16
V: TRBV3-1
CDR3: CASSLLPVTANSPLHF
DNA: TGTGCCAGCAGCCTACTCCCGGTGACGGCTAATTCACCCCTCCACTTT

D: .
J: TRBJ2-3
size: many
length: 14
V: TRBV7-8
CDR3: CASSYETSTDTQYF
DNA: TGTGCCAGCAGCTACGAAACTAGCACAGATACGCAGTATTTT

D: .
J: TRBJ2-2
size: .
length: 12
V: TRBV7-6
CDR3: CASTKGAGELFF
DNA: TGTGCCAGCACTAAAGGGGCCGGGGAGCTGTTTTTT

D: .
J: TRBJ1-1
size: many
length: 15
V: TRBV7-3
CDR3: CASSSRPSMNTEAFF
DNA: TGTGCCAGCAGCTCGCGTCCGTCAATGAACACTGAAGCTTTCTTT

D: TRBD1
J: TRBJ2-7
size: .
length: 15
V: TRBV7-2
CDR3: CASSSLTGATYEQYF
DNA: TGTGCCAGCAGCTCCCTGACAGGGGCAACCTACGAGCAGTACTTC

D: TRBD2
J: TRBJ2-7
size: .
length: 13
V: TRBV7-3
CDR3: CASSVGRDYEQYF
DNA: TGTGCCAGCAGCGTTGGGAGGGACTACGAGCAGTACTTC

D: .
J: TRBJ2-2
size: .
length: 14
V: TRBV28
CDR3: CASSRALGTGELFF
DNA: TGTGCCAGCAGCCGAGCCCTGGGCACCGGGGAGCTGTTTTTT

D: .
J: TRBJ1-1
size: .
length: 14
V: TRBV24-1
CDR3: CATSDYNRDGKAFF
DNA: TGTGCCACCAGTGATTATAACAGGGATGGGAAAGCTTTCTTT

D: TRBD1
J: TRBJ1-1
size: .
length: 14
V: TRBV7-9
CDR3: CASSFRDRGFGAFF
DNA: TGTGCCAGCAGCTTCCGGGACAGGGGATTTGGGGCTTTCTTT

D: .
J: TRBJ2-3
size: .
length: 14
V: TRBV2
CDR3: CASRNSLNRDTQYF
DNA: TGTGCCAGCAGAAATAGCTTGAACCGGGATACGCAGTATTTT

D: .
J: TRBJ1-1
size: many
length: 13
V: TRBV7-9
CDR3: CASSLMGLTEAFF
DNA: TGTGCCAGCAGCTTAATGGGTTTAACTGAAGCTTTCTTT

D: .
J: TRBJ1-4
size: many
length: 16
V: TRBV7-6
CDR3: CASSLAGRATNEKLFF
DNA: TGTGCCAGCAGCTTAGCGGGCCGAGCAACTAATGAAAAACTGTTTTTT

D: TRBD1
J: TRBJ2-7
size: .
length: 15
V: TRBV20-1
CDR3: CSAPSGTGVIYEQYF
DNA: TGCAGTGCTCCAAGCGGGACAGGGGTTATCTACGAGCAGTACTTC

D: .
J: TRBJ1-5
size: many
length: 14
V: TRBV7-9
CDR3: CASSPPGGIQPQHF
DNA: TGTGCCAGCAGCCCCCCCGGGGGGATTCAGCCCCAGCATTTT

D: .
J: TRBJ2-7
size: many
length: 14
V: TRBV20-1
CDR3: CSAPGPKAWSEQYF
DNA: TGCAGTGCCCCCGGGCCCAAGGCCTGGTCCGAGCAGTACTTC